The present T cell receptor (beta chain) was sequenced within a study of T-cell memory formation after mild COVID-19. As regards this clonotype: What it binds is unknown.

General study results and limits: Clones that shrank (day 15 to 85) were balanced CD4/CD8, whereas later expanders leaned CD4+. SARS-CoV-2 specificity was not confirmed for second-wave clones peaking on day 37.

The CDR3 has 16 amino acids. CDR1 and CDR2 (germline): SQVTM, ANQGSEA. V shed 3 bases and J shed 2 bases, with 17 bases lying between them. 5'RACE primed from the constant segment yielded TCR alpha and TCR beta cDNA libraries bearing sample barcodes and UMIs. TCRdb re-derived calls from the 5' RACE reads in MiXCR, one entry per CDR3 protein. The profile shows about 390,000 distinct CDR3 sequences, about 17% of them singletons. The source material was PBMCs or a T cell subset sorted from them (not recorded which). The chain has TRBV29-1 and TRBJ2-1; D may correspond to TRBD1 or TRBD2 (5 bases each). This sequence was found in a man between 18 and 29 years old who had mild COVID-19 (a few samples of this study predate the infection). Cell type and time point are not known. DNA of the CDR3: TGCAGCGTTGAGTCACCGGGACGGATAACCTACAATGAGCAGTTCTTC. Its translation is CSVESPGRITYNEQFF.